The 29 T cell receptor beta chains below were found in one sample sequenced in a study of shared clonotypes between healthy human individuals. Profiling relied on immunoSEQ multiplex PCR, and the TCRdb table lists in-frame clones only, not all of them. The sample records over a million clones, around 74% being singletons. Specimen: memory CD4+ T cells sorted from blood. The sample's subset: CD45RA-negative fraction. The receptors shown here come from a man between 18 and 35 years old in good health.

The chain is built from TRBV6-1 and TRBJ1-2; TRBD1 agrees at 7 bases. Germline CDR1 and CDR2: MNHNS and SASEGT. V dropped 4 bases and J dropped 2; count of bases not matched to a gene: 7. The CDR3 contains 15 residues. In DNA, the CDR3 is TGTGCCAGCAGTGGGACAGGCTCTTTGAACTATGGCTACACCTTC. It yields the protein CASSGTGSLNYGYTF.

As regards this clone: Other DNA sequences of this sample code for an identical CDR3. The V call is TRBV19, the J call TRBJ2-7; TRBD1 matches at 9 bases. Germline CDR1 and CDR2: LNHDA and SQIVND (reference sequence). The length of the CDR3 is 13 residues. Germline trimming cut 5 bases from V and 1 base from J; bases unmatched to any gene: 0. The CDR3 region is CASSGTGSYEQYF. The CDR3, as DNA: TGTGCCAGTAGTGGGACAGGGTCCTACGAGCAGTACTTC.

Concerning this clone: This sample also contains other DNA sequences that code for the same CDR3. The chain's CDR3 is CSVEAGSADTQYF. The CDR3 DNA reads as TGCAGCGTTGAGGCAGGGAGTGCAGATACGCAGTATTTT. The chain combines TRBV29-1 with TRBJ2-3; TRBD1 or TRBD2 may be the D gene (5 bases each). The CDR3 spans 13 residues. V lost 3 bases, J lost 4 bases, and 11 bases lay in between. The V gene's germline CDR1 is SQVTM and CDR2 ANQGSEA.

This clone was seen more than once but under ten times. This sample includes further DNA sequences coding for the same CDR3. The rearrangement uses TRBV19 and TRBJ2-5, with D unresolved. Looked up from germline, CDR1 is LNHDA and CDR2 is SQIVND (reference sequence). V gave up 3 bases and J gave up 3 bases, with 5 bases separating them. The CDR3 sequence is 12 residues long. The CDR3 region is CASSIWKETQYF. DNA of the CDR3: TGTGCCAGTAGTATTTGGAAAGAGACCCAGTACTTC.

CDR3 amino acids: CASSPGAGSNQPQHF. The CDR3 nucleotides read TGTGCCAGCAGTCCAGGGGCGGGGAGCAATCAGCCCCAGCATTTT. The chain joins TRBV2 to TRBJ1-5, with a tentative D call TRBD1 (6 bases). The CDR3 length is 15 residues. Looked up from germline, CDR1 is SNHLY and CDR2 is FYNNEI. Trimming cost V 5 bases and J 1 base, with 12 bases left between them.

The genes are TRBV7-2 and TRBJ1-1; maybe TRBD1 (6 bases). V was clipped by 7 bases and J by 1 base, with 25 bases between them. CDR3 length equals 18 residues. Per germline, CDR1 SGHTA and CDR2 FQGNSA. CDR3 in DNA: TGTGCCAGCACCGTCCCCCGGGGGACACTTTCTTCGAACACTGAAGCTTTCTTT. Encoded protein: CASTVPRGTLSSNTEAFF.

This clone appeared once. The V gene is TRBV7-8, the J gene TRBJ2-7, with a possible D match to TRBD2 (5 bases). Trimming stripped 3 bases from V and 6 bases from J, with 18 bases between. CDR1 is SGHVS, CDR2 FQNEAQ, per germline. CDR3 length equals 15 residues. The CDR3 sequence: CASSFPGTTKGEQYF. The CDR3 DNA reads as TGTGCCAGCAGCTTCCCCGGCACGACTAAGGGCGAGCAGTACTTC.

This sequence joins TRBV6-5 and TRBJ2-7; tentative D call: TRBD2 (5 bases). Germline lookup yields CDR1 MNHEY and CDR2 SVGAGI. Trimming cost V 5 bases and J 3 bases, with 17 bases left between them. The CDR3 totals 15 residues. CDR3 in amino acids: CASSRAAVGIYEQYF. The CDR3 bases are TGTGCCAGCAGTCGGGCAGCGGTGGGGATCTACGAGCAGTACTTC.

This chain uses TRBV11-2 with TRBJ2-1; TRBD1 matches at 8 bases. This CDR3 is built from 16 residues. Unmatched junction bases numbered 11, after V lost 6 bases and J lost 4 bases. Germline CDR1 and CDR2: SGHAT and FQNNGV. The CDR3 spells CASRGDGTGYYNEQFF. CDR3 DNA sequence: TGTGCCAGCAGGGGGGATGGGACAGGTTATTACAATGAGCAGTTCTTC.

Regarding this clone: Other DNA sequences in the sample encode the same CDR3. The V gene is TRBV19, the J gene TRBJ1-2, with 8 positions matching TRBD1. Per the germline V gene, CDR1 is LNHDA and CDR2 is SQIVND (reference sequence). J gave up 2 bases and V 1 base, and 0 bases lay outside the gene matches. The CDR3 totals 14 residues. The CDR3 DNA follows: TGTGCCAGTAGTATAGGGACAGGGAACTATGGCTACACCTTC. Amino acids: CASSIGTGNYGYTF.

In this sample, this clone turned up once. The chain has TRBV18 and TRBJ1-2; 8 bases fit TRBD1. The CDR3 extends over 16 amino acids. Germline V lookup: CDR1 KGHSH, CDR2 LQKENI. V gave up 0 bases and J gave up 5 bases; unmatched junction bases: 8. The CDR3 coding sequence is TGTGCCAGCTCACCACCAGGCAGGGGGCGAGGATATGGCTACACCTTC. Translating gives CASSPPGRGRGYGYTF.

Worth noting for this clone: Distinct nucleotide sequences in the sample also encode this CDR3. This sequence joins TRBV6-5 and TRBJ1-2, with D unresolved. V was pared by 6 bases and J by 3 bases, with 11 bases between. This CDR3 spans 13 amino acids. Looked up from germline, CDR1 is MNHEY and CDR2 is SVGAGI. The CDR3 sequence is CASSPGPDYGYTF. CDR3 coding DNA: TGTGCCAGCAGCCCTGGGCCTGACTATGGCTACACCTTC.

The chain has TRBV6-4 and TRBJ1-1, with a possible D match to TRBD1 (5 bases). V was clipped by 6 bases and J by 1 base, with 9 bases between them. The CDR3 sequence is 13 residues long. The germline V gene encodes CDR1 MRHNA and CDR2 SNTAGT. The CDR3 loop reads CASRATENTEAFF. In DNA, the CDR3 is TGTGCCAGCAGAGCGACAGAGAACACTGAAGCTTTCTTT.

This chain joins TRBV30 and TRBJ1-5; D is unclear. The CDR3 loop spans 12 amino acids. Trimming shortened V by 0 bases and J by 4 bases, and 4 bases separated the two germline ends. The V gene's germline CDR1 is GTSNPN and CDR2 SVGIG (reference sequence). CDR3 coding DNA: TGTGCCTGGAGTGTCGTGAATCAGCCCCAGCATTTT. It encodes CAWSVVNQPQHF.

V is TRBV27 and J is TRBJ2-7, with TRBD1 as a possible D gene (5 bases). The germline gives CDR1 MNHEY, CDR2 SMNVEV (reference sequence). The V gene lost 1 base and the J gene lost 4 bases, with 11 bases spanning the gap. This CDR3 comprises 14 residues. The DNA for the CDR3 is TGTGCCAGCAGTTTATATCCCCAGGGTTACGAGCAGTACTTC. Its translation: CASSLYPQGYEQYF.

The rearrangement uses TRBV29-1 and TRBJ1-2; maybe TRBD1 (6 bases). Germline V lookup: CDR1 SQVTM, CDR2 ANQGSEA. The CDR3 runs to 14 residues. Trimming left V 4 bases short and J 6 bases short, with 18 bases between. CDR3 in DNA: TGCAGCGTTGCTCCGGGACAAGCTTACGATGGCTACACCTTC. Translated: CSVAPGQAYDGYTF.

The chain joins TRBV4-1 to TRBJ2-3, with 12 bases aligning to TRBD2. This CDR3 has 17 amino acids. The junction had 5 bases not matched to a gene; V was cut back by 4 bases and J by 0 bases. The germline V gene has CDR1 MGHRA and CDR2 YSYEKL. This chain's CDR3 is CASSLSGTSGSTDTQYF. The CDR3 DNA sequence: TGCGCCAGCAGCCTCTCCGGGACTAGCGGGAGCACAGATACGCAGTATTTT.

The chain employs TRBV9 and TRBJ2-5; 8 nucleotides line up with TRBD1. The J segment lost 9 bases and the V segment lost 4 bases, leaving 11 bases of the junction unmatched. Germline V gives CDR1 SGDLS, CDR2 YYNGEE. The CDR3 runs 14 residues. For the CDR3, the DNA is TGTGCCAGCAGCCCGACGGGACAGGTTCAGGCCCAGTACTTC. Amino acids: CASSPTGQVQAQYF. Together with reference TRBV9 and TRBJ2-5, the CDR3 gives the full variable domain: DSGVTQTPKHLITATGQRVTLRCSPRSGDLSVYWYQQSLDQGLQFLIQYYNGEERAKGNILERFSAQQFPDLHSELNLSSLELGDSALYFCASSPTGQVQAQYFGPGTRLLVL.

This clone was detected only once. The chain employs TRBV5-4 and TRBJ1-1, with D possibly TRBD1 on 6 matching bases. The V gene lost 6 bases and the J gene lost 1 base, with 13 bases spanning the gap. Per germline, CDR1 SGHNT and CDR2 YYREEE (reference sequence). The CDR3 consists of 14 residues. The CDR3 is CASTPGQRNTEAFF. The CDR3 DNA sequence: TGTGCCAGCACCCCCGGACAGAGGAACACTGAAGCTTTCTTT.

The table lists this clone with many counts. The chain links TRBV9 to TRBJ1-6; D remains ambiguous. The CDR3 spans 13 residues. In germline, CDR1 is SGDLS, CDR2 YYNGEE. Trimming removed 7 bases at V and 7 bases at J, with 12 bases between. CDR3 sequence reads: CASPRALNSPLHF. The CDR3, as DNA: TGTGCCAGCCCCAGAGCATTAAATTCACCCCTCCACTTT.

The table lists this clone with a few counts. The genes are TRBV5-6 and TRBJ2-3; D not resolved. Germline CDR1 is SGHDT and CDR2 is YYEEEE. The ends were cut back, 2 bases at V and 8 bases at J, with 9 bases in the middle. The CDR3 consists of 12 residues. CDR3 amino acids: CASSLATGTQYF. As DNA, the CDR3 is TGTGCCAGCAGCTTAGCGACGGGTACGCAGTATTTT.

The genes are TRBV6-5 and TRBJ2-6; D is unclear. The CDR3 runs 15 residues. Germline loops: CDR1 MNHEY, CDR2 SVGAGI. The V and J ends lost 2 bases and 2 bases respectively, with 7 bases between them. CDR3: CASSYLAAGANVLTF. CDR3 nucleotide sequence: TGTGCCAGCAGTTACCTGGCGGCTGGGGCCAACGTCCTGACTTTC.

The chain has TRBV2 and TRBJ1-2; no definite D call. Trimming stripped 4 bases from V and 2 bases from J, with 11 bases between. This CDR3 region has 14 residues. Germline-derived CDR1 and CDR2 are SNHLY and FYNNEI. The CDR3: CASSVENSNYGYTF. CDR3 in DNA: TGTGCCAGCAGTGTTGAAAACAGCAACTATGGCTACACCTTC. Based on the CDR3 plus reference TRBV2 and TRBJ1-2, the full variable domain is EPEVTQTPSHQVTQMGQEVILRCVPISNHLYFYWYRQILGQKVEFLVSFYNNEISEKSEIFDDQFSVERPDGSNFTLKIRSTKLEDSAMYFCASSVENSNYGYTFGSGTRLTVV.

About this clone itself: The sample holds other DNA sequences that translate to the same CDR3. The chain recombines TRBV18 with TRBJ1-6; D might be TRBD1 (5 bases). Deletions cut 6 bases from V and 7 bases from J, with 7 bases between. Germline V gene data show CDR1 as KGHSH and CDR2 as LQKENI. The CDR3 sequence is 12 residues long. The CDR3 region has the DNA TGTGCCAGCTCGCGACAGAATTCACCCCTCCACTTT. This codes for CASSRQNSPLHF.

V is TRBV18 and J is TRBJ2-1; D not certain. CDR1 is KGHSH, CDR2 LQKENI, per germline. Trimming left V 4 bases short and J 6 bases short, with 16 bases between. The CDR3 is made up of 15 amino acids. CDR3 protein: CASSRLQSLLNEQFF. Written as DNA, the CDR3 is TGTGCCAGCTCACGACTTCAATCCCTCCTCAATGAGCAGTTCTTC.

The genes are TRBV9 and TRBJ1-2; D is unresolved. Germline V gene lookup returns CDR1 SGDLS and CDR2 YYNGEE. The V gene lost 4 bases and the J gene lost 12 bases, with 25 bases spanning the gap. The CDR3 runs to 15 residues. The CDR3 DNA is TGTGCCAGCAGCCCCCCGCTTCGAGGAAGGAAAACAGACACCTTC. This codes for CASSPPLRGRKTDTF.

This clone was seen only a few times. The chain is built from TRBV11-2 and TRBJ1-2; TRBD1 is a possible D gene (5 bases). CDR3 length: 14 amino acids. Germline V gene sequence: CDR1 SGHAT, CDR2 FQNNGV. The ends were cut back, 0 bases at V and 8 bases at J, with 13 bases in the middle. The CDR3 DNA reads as TGTGCCAGCAGCTTAGATGGGGGAAAGGGAGGCTACACCTTC. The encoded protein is CASSLDGGKGGYTF.

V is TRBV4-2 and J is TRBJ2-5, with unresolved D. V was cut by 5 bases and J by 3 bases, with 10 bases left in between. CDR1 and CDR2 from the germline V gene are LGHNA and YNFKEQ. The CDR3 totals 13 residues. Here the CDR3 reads CASSGGFKETQYF. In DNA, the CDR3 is TGTGCCAGCAGCGGCGGATTCAAAGAGACCCAGTACTTC.

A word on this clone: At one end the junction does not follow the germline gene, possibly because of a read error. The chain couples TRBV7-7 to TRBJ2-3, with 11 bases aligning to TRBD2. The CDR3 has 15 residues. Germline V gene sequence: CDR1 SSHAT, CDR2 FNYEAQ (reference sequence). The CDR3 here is CASSQFSGGADTQYF. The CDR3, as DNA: TGTGCTAGCAGCCAATTTAGCGGGGGGGCAGATACGCAGTATTTT.